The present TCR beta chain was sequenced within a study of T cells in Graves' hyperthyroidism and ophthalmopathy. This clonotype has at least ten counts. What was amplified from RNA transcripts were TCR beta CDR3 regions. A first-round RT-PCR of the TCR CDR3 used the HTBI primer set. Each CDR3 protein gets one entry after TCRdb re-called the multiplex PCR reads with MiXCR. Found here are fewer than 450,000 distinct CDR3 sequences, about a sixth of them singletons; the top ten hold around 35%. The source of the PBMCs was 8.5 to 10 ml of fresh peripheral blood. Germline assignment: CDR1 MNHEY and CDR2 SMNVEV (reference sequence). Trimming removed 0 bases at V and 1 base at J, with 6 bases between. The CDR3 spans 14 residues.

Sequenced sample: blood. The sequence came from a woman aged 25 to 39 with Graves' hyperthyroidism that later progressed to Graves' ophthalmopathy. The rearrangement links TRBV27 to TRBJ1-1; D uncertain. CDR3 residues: CASSLSSPNTEAFF. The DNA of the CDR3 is TGTGCCAGCAGTTTATCTAGCCCGAACACTGAAGCTTTCTTT.